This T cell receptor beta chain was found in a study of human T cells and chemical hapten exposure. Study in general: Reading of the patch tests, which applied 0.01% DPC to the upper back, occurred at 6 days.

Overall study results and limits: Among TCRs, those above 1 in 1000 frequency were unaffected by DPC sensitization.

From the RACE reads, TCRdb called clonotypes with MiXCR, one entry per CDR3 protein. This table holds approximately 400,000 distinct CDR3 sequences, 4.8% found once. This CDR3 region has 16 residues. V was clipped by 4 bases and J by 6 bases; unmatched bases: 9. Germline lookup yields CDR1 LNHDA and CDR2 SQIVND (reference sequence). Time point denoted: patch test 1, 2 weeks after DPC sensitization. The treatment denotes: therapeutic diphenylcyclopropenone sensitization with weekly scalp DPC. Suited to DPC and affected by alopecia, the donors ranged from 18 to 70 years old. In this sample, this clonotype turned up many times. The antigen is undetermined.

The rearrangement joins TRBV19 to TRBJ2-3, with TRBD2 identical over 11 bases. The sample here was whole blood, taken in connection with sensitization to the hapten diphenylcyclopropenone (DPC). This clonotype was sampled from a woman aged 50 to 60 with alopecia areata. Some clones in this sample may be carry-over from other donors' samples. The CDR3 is CASSTRLAGKGDTQYF. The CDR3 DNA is TGTGCCAGTAGTACTCGACTAGCGGGAAAGGGGGATACGCAGTATTTT.